This T cell receptor (beta chain) was identified in a study of T-cell reconstitution after alpha-beta-depleted transplantation in children. Points from the study as a whole: Several hundred graft clones that had expanded were reportedly the source of alpha-beta T cells about two months after transplant.

During its preparation, the TCRbeta library received unique molecular identifiers. Via MiXCR, TCRdb re-called the PCR reads, giving one row per CDR3 protein. The sample records roughly 500,000 distinct CDR3 sequences, roughly 10% being singletons. The CDR3 consists of 13 residues. V lost 1 base and J 5 bases, leaving 10 bases between the germline ends. In germline, CDR1 is SGHRS, CDR2 YFSETQ. This clonotype has just a few counts. The antigen is unknown. The TCR originated in a child aged 2-9 years with inherited bone marrow failure, due to receive a stem cell transplant. The material sequenced was PBMCs, taken before TCRalphabeta/CD19-depleted stem cell transplant. The chain combines TRBV5-1 with TRBJ2-7, with D perhaps TRBD1 or TRBD2 (6 bases each). The CDR3 region has the DNA TGCGCCAGCAGCTTGTACAGGGAGGACGAGCAGTACTTC. Translating it yields CASSLYREDEQYF.